This passage covers 32 T cell receptor beta chains from one sample sequenced in a study of breast tumors, draining lymph nodes, adjacent tissues. TCRdb fed the multiplex PCR reads into MiXCR, producing one record per CDR3 protein. The sample has 85,000 to 120,000 distinct CDR3 sequences; about 29% are singletons. Axillary draining lymph nodes of breast cancer patients supplied the node samples. Sequenced material: axillary lymph node tissue. The receptors were gathered from a female donor with breast cancer. Some clones in this sample may be carry-over from other donors' samples.

This clonotype was seen repeatedly, ten times or more. The J gene is TRBJ2-3, the V gene TRBV19; weak D call: TRBD2 (5 bases). The CDR3 covers 15 residues. V dropped 7 bases and J dropped 4 bases, with 18 bases sitting between them. CDR1 and CDR2 from the germline V gene are LNHDA and SQIVND (reference sequence). The DNA of the CDR3 is TGTGCCAGTAACCCCCGGTCCGGGGTCCCAGATACGCAGTATTTT. Its translation is CASNPRSGVPDTQYF.

This clonotype showed up many times. The chain combines TRBV25-1 with TRBJ2-2; 10 bases line up with TRBD1. The trim removed 3 bases at V and 0 bases at J, leaving 1 base unmatched. The CDR3 extends over 16 amino acids. Germline lookup yields CDR1 MGHDK and CDR2 SYGVNS. CDR3 sequence (DNA): TGTGCCAGCAGTGACGGACAGGGGGCGAACACCGGGGAGCTGTTTTTT. This codes for CASSDGQGANTGELFF.

V is TRBV18 and J is TRBJ2-5, with D possibly TRBD1 on 6 matching bases. Deletions cut 5 bases from V and 1 base from J, with 11 bases between. Looked up from germline, CDR1 is KGHSH and CDR2 is LQKENI. The CDR3 has 14 residues. CDR3 DNA: TGTGCCAGCTCATACGACAGGATCCAAGAGACCCAGTACTTC. Translated: CASSYDRIQETQYF.

This clonotype was seen ten or more times. The chain joins TRBV19 to TRBJ1-2, with D unclear. CDR1 and CDR2 from the germline V gene are LNHDA and SQIVND (reference sequence). Trimming left V 5 bases short and J 8 bases short, with 15 bases between. The CDR3 contains 13 residues. The CDR3 DNA reads TGTGCCAGTAGTCTTCGGGATTATGTGGGCTACACCTTC. Residues: CASSLRDYVGYTF. The full variable domain, completed using reference TRBV19 and TRBJ1-2, is DGGITQSPKYLFRKEGQNVTLSCEQNLNHDAMYWYRQDPGQGLRLIYYSQIVNDFQKGDIAEGYSVSREKKESFPLTVTSAQKNPTAFYLCASSLRDYVGYTFGSGTRLTVV.

On this clonotype itself: At one end the junction does not follow the germline gene, possibly because of a read error. This chain links TRBV25-1 with TRBJ1-1; D ambiguous. CDR3 length: 14 residues. Germline CDR1 is MGHDK and CDR2 is SYGVNS. CDR3 bases: TGTGCCAGCAGTTTACCCTACAAGAACACTGGAGCTTTCTTT. This codes for CASSLPYKNTGAFF. Based on the CDR3 plus reference TRBV25-1 and TRBJ1-1, the full variable domain is EADIYQTPRYLVIGTGKKITLECSQTMGHDKMYWYQQDPGMELHLIHYSYGVNSTEKGDLSSESTVSRIRTEHFPLTLESARPSHTSQYLCASSLPYKNTGAFFGQGTRLTVV.

The CDR3 protein is CASSLDPGTMLFF. DNA of the CDR3: TGTGCCAGCAGCTTAGATCCCGGGACAATGCTGTTTTTT. The chain combines TRBV11-2 with TRBJ2-2, with D perhaps matching TRBD1 (6 bases). Looked up from germline, CDR1 is SGHAT and CDR2 is FQNNGV. This CDR3 spans 13 amino acids. Trimming pared 0 bases from V and 13 bases from J, leaving 12 bases between.

This clonotype was detected only once. The CDR3 does not close with the conserved phenylalanine or tryptophan, likely indicating a read error. The chain employs TRBV24-1 and TRBJ2-7; D not certain. Germline assignment: CDR1 KGHDR and CDR2 SFDVKD. With 3 bases removed from V and 0 bases from J, the gap between germline ends came to 8 bases. The CDR3 runs 14 residues. The CDR3 region is CATSDRADSYEQYI. The CDR3 DNA reads as TGTGCCACCAGTGATAGGGCGGACTCCTACGAGCAGTACATC.

In this sample, this clonotype turned up many times. The V call is TRBV7-9, the J call TRBJ1-2; 10 nucleotides align to TRBD1. Germline CDR1 and CDR2: SEHNR and FQNEAQ (reference sequence). There are 15 residues in the CDR3. Losses at the gene ends were 5 bases for V and 2 bases for J; bases not matched to a gene: 5. The DNA for the CDR3 is TGTGCCAGCAGCCAGGGACAGGGGTCGAACTATGGCTACACCTTC. This encodes CASSQGQGSNYGYTF.

Of note for this clonotype: Relative to the germline gene, one junction end is altered; a read error may explain this. The chain links TRBV30 to TRBJ2-1; 12 nucleotides agree with TRBD2. Germline V CDR1 and CDR2: GTSNPN, SVGIG (reference sequence). The CDR3 totals 15 residues. For the CDR3, the DNA is TGTGCCTGGAACACTCTAGCGGGAGGGTTCGATGAGCAGTCCTTC. It yields the protein CAWNTLAGGFDEQSF.

In its sample, this clonotype was seen many times. The V and J genes are TRBV12-3 or TRBV12-4 and TRBJ2-6; D is ambiguous. Trimming shortened V by 5 bases and J by 0 bases, and 5 bases separated the two germline ends. CDR3 length: 14 residues. As DNA, the CDR3 is TGTGCCAGCAGTCCAAGCTCTGGGGCCAACGTCCTGACTTTC. It specifies CASSPSSGANVLTF.

This chain connects TRBV5-4 to TRBJ1-1, with D perhaps TRBD1 (6 bases). V lost 3 bases to trimming and J lost 4 bases, with 13 bases between them. Germline CDR1 SGHNT, CDR2 YYREEE (reference sequence). This CDR3 comprises 14 residues. Here the CDR3 reads CASSSGDTGTEAFF. CDR3 DNA: TGTGCCAGCAGCTCAGGGGACACCGGCACTGAAGCTTTCTTT. Full variable domain (outside the CDR3, taken from reference TRBV5-4 and TRBJ1-1): ETGVTQSPTHLIKTRGQQVTLRCSSQSGHNTVSWYQQALGQGPQFIFQYYREEENGRGNFPPRFSGLQFPNYSSELNVNALELDDSALYLCASSSGDTGTEAFFGQGTRLTVV.

The chain is built from TRBV6-5 and TRBJ2-3; D is unresolved. Germline V gene data show CDR1 as MNHEY and CDR2 as SVGAGI. This CDR3 contains 14 residues. V lost 1 base and J lost 2, with 7 bases in between. CDR3 in DNA: TGTGCCAGCAGTTACTGGGCCGCCACAGATACGCAGTATTTT. Translation: CASSYWAATDTQYF.

This clonotype was observed at least ten times. V gene TRBV15 combines with J gene TRBJ2-3; 13 bases map to TRBD2. V lost 1 base to trimming and J lost 4 bases; unmatched junction nucleotides: 20. The CDR3 sequence is 22 residues long. Germline V gene sequence: CDR1 LNHNV, CDR2 YYDKDF (reference sequence). The CDR3 DNA reads as TGTGCCACCAGCAGAGCACCCGACGGTACCCCGGGACTAGCGGGATTGCCAGATACGCAGTATTTT. Amino acids: CATSRAPDGTPGLAGLPDTQYF.

This clonotype was counted ten times or more. J is TRBJ2-5 and V is TRBV25-1, with D perhaps matching TRBD2 (5 bases). CDR1 MGHDK and CDR2 SYGVNS come from the germline V gene. Trimming shortened V by 4 bases and J by 2 bases, and 14 bases separated the two germline ends. CDR3 length: 15 amino acids. This CDR3 reads CASSGPEANQETQYF. CDR3 bases: TGTGCCAGCAGTGGCCCGGAGGCTAATCAAGAGACCCAGTACTTC. The complete variable domain, with remaining parts taken from reference TRBV25-1 and TRBJ2-5, reads EADIYQTPRYLVIGTGKKITLECSQTMGHDKMYWYQQDPGMELHLIHYSYGVNSTEKGDLSSESTVSRIRTEHFPLTLESARPSHTSQYLCASSGPEANQETQYFGPGTRLLVL.

At least ten counts were recorded for this clonotype. The V call is TRBV5-8, the J call TRBJ1-2; unclear D gene. The V end was cut by 2 bases, the J end by 7 bases, with 0 bases between. CDR1 and CDR2 (germline): SGHTS, YDEGEE. CDR3 length: 9 residues. The CDR3 here is CASSFGYTF. DNA of the CDR3: TGTGCCAGCAGCTTTGGCTACACCTTC.

This clonotype was observed many times. V is TRBV12-3 or TRBV12-4 and J is TRBJ2-3; D gene unclear. Trimming pared 5 bases from V and 2 bases from J, leaving 11 bases between. The CDR3 has 14 residues. As DNA, the CDR3 is TGTGCCAGCAGTATCGCCACAGACACAGATACGCAGTATTTT. As protein: CASSIATDTDTQYF.

This clonotype was seen repeatedly, ten times or more. The chain's CDR3 is CASRTGGGNYGYTF. Written as DNA, the CDR3 is TGTGCCAGCAGGACAGGGGGGGGAAACTATGGCTACACCTTC. The gene calls are TRBV28 and TRBJ1-2; the match to TRBD1 covers 9 bases. This CDR3 has 14 amino acids. J was trimmed by 2 bases and V by 6 bases; bases with no gene match: 4. Germline V gene data show CDR1 as MDHEN and CDR2 as SYDVKM.

Many counts were recorded for this clonotype. This chain joins TRBV7-6 and TRBJ2-3, with 12 bases matching TRBD2. CDR3 size: 18 residues. J lost 2 bases, V lost 1 base, and 7 bases had no gene match. From germline, CDR1 is SGHVS and CDR2 FNYEAQ. CDR3 nucleotides: TGTGCCAGCAGCTTAGGGCTAGCGGGAGGGCCCCCCACAGATACGCAGTATTTT. Protein product: CASSLGLAGGPPTDTQYF.

This clonotype was found many times. Here the CDR3 DNA reads TGTGCCAGCAGCCAAAACCCCCCAAAGGGAGAGACCCAGTACTTC. It translates to CASSQNPPKGETQYF. The chain joins TRBV3-1 to TRBJ2-5; D uncertain. V was trimmed by 2 bases and J by 4 bases, leaving 14 bases between them. CDR1 and CDR2 from the germline V gene are LGHDT and YNNKEL (reference sequence). The CDR3 loop spans 15 amino acids.

This clonotype was picked up a small number of times. The V and J genes are TRBV27 and TRBJ2-1, with 13 bases matching TRBD2. The CDR3 is made up of 16 amino acids. Germline loops: CDR1 MNHEY, CDR2 SMNVEV (reference sequence). V shed 3 bases and J 6 bases; nucleotides not matched to a gene: 5. CDR3 amino acids: CASSFRRTSGSNEQFF. The CDR3 region has the DNA TGTGCCAGCAGTTTCCGCCGGACTAGCGGGAGCAATGAGCAGTTCTTC.

This clonotype was found many times. This rearrangement joins TRBV19 to TRBJ1-6; D uncertain. Germline CDR1 is LNHDA and CDR2 is SQIVND (reference sequence). This CDR3 region has 14 residues. Between the trimmed V and J ends, which lost 9 bases and 4 bases, there was a span of 13 bases. Here the CDR3 DNA reads TGTGCCAGCGCCGCGGCCGTTTATAATTCACCCCTCCACTTT. Its protein product is CASAAAVYNSPLHF.

This clonotype was observed many times. A read error may be the cause here, since a much bigger clone is one base away. The chain uses TRBV20-1 and TRBJ2-7; 7 bases line up with TRBD2. CDR3 length equals 14 residues. Germline loops: CDR1 DFQATT, CDR2 SNEGSKA (reference sequence). Losses at the gene ends were 3 bases for V and 6 bases for J; bases not matched to a gene: 11. The CDR3 DNA reads TGCAGTGCTAGGGATCTAGCGGTTAACTCCGAGCAGTACTTC. It yields the protein CSARDLAVNSEQYF.

This clonotype was found many times. The rearrangement joins TRBV20-1 to TRBJ2-5; D may correspond to TRBD1 or TRBD2 (5 bases each). Germline V gives CDR1 DFQATT, CDR2 SNEGSKA (reference sequence). The CDR3 has 13 residues. V shed 2 bases and J shed 5 bases, with 12 bases lying between them. CDR3 amino acids: CSARKRGWETQYF. The CDR3 nucleotides read TGCAGTGCTAGAAAGAGGGGCTGGGAGACCCAGTACTTC.

This clonotype showed up just a few times. A much larger clone sits a single nucleotide away, making a read error possible. The chain links TRBV5-6 to TRBJ2-5; D may be TRBD1 (5 bases). Germline values: CDR1 SGHDT, CDR2 YYEEEE. The CDR3 is made up of 15 amino acids. Trimming removed 3 bases at V and 0 bases at J, with 12 bases between. CDR3 protein: CASSYLQAYQETQYF. DNA for the CDR3: TGTGCCAGCAGCTACCTACAGGCCTACCAAGAGACCCAGTACTTC.

Ten or more counts support this clonotype. This sequence joins TRBV7-3 and TRBJ2-2; weak D call: TRBD2 (7 bases). V was cut by 5 bases and J by 2 bases, with 15 bases left in between. Per germline, CDR1 SGHTA and CDR2 FQGTGA. The CDR3 is 16 amino acids. The CDR3 protein is CASSPPRGLNTGELFF. CDR3 nucleotides: TGTGCCAGCAGCCCCCCGCGGGGGCTTAACACCGGGGAGCTGTTTTTT.

The chain carries TRBV6-6 and TRBJ2-3; D is ambiguous. The CDR3 length is 11 residues. Germline lookup yields CDR1 MNHNY and CDR2 SVGAGI (reference sequence). The V and J ends lost 2 bases and 5 bases respectively, with 2 bases between them. In DNA, the CDR3 is TGTGCCAGCAGTTACGTAGATACGCAGTATTTT. Translating it yields CASSYVDTQYF.

This clonotype was detected ten times or more. DNA for the CDR3: TGTGCCAGCAGCTTAACTAGCAGCGAGCAGTTCTTC. Its translation is CASSLTSSEQFF. J is TRBJ2-1 and V is TRBV7-2; D may be TRBD2 (6 bases). From germline, CDR1 is SGHTA and CDR2 FQGNSA. The V end lost 2 bases, the J end lost 10 bases, and 9 bases lay between the germline ends. The CDR3 has 12 residues.

The count of this clonotype is one. This may be a read error: a much more frequent sequence differs by one nucleotide. The J gene is TRBJ1-4, the V gene TRBV6-4, with D perhaps matching TRBD1 (6 bases). Germline CDR1 reads MRHNA; CDR2 reads SNTAGT. The CDR3 sequence is 15 residues long. V lost 7 bases and J lost 8, with 20 bases in between. Here the CDR3 reads CASTPREGGDEKLFF. The CDR3 DNA sequence: TGTGCCAGCACCCCCCGGGAGGGGGGCGACGAAAAACTGTTTTTT.

Regarding this clonotype: This could be a read error, since a much larger clone is one nucleotide away. The chain joins TRBV6-2 or TRBV6-3 to TRBJ1-4; unclear D gene. V lost 6 bases and J lost 12, with 14 bases in between. There are 12 residues in the CDR3. Germline V gene sequence: CDR1 MNHEY, CDR2 SVGEGT. The CDR3 coding sequence is TGTGCCAGCAGCCGGACCCCGGAAGAACTGTTTTTT. Its protein is CASSRTPEELFF.

This clonotype was observed at least ten times. The V gene is TRBV5-5, the J gene TRBJ2-7, with 7 bases fitting TRBD2. Germline loops: CDR1 SGHKS, CDR2 YYEKEE (reference sequence). The CDR3 loop spans 16 amino acids. The junction had 11 bases not matched to a gene; V was cut back by 0 bases and J by 5 bases. The CDR3 reads CASSLGGGTLYNEQYF. DNA of the CDR3: TGTGCCAGCAGCTTGGGGGGGGGGACCCTCTACAACGAGCAGTACTTC. The full variable domain, with the rest looked up from reference TRBV5-5 and TRBJ2-7, is DAGVTQSPTHLIKTRGQQVTLRCSPISGHKSVSWYQQVLGQGPQFIFQYYEKEERGRGNFPDRFSARQFPNYSSELNVNALLLGDSALYLCASSLGGGTLYNEQYFGPGTRLTVT.

The chain links TRBV20-1 to TRBJ1-4, with D perhaps TRBD1 (5 bases). The germline V gene has CDR1 DFQATT and CDR2 SNEGSKA (reference sequence). This CDR3 contains 11 residues. V lost 5 bases, J lost 16 bases, and 17 bases lay in between. The chain's CDR3 is CSAGLGTRGFF. The CDR3 bases are TGCAGTGCTGGCCTGGGGACCCGAGGGTTTTTT.

This clonotype was picked up many times. Since a much larger clone is just one base distant, this may be a read error. The chain joins TRBV20-1 to TRBJ2-7; 11 positions agree with TRBD2. Trimming took 3 bases from V and 6 from J; bases not matched to a gene: 7. Germline V gene sequence: CDR1 DFQATT, CDR2 SNEGSKA (reference sequence). The CDR3 is 14 amino acids. The CDR3 spells CSARAGTSGSEQYF. The CDR3 DNA reads as TGCAGTGCTAGGGCCGGGACTAGCGGATCCGAGCAGTACTTC.